This T cell receptor (beta chain) stems from a study of blood T cell repertoires in COVID-19. The overall study: T cells, B-cell-depleted T cells, or PBMCs supplied cDNA or gDNA.

The CDR3 is made up of 14 amino acids. J gave up 7 bases and V 0 bases, and 4 bases lay outside the gene matches. Germline loops: CDR1 MGHRA, CDR2 YSYEKL. Sequencing used immunoSEQ multiplex PCR; TCRdb keeps in-frame clones, though not all of them. This sample has some 390,000 clones, with approximately 86% found just once. The V gene is TRBV4-1, the J gene TRBJ2-3, with 7 bases matching TRBD1. This clonotype was sampled from a human donor in a cohort sampled during active COVID-19. The sequenced sample consisted of peripheral blood. CDR3 amino acids: CASSQEGQVYTQYF. Here the CDR3 DNA reads TGCGCCAGCAGCCAAGAAGGACAGGTGTATACGCAGTATTTT.